The sequence of this TCR beta chain was determined in a study of blood T cells in healthy people across ages. For the study at large: Template switching picked up about one barcoded beta molecule for each two T cells.

It was with a sample-barcoded 5' primer and a J-beta primer mix that a second PCR of roughly 6 to 12 cycles was run. TCRdb ran MiXCR on the 5' RACE reads and lists one entry per CDR3 protein. The sample contains fewer than 1,000,000 distinct CDR3 sequences, about 47% of which appear only once. Trimming took off 4 bases at V and 5 bases at J, with 15 bases between the two ends. CDR3 length equals 15 residues. From germline, CDR1 is MNHEY and CDR2 SMNVEV (reference sequence). Material for sequencing was blood. The J gene is TRBJ2-1, the V gene TRBV27, with D possibly being TRBD2 (6 bases). This clonotype was obtained from a man of 80 years or more in good health. The CDR3: CASSSPGRTNNEQFF. The CDR3 DNA reads as TGTGCCAGCAGTTCACCGGGACGGACTAACAATGAGCAGTTCTTC.